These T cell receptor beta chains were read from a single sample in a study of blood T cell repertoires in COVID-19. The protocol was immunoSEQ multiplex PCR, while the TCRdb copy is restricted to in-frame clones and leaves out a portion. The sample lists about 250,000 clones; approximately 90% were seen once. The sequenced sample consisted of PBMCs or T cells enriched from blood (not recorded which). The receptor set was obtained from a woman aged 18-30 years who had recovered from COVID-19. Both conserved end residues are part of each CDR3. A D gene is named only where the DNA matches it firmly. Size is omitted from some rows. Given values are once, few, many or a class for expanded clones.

CDR3 protein: CASSLVGAGQPQHF
CDR3 DNA: TGTGCCAGCAGCTTGGTCGGGGCGGGGCAGCCCCAGCATTTT
J gene: TRBJ1-5
D gene: NA
clone size: NA
V gene: TRBV5-8

CDR3 protein: CASSLFLGGETQYF
CDR3 DNA: TGCGCCAGCAGCTTGTTTCTCGGGGGTGAGACCCAGTACTTC
J gene: TRBJ2-5
D gene: NA
clone size: NA
V gene: TRBV5-1

CDR3 protein: CASSQAQVSGYTF
CDR3 DNA: TGCGCCAGCAGCCAAGCCCAGGTGTCTGGCTACACCTTC
J gene: TRBJ1-2
D gene: NA
clone size: NA
V gene: TRBV4-1

CDR3 protein: CASSYLQGLNTEAFF
CDR3 DNA: TGTGCCAGCAGTTACTTACAGGGTTTAAACACTGAAGCTTTCTTT
J gene: TRBJ1-1
D gene: NA
clone size: NA
V gene: TRBV6-5

CDR3 protein: CASSPSGYEQYF
CDR3 DNA: TGTGCCAGCAGCCCCTCGGGCTACGAGCAGTACTTC
J gene: TRBJ2-7
D gene: NA
clone size: NA
V gene: TRBV6-5

CDR3 protein: CASSDEGGSVDGYTF
CDR3 DNA: TGTGCCAGCAGCGATGAGGGTGGGAGTGTTGATGGCTACACCTTC
J gene: TRBJ1-2
D gene: NA
clone size: NA
V gene: TRBV9

CDR3 protein: CATRGVGETQYF
CDR3 DNA: TGTGCCACGCGGGGGGTTGGAGAGACCCAGTACTTC
J gene: TRBJ2-5
D gene: TRBD2
clone size: NA
V gene: TRBV24-1

CDR3 protein: CASNHRGNTEAFF
CDR3 DNA: TGTGCCAGCAACCACCGAGGGAACACTGAAGCTTTCTTT
J gene: TRBJ1-1
D gene: NA
clone size: once
V gene: TRBV9

CDR3 protein: CASSISSNSGQYF
CDR3 DNA: TGTGCCAGTAGTATTTCCTCAAACAGCGGGCAGTACTTC
J gene: TRBJ2-7
D gene: NA
clone size: NA
V gene: TRBV19

CDR3 protein: CASRLLATVDQPQHF
CDR3 DNA: TGTGCAAGTCGCTTACTCGCGACAGTTGATCAGCCCCAGCATTTT
J gene: TRBJ1-5
D gene: NA
clone size: NA
V gene: TRBV12-2

CDR3 protein: CASSQGRGAELDTQYF
CDR3 DNA: TGTGCCAGCAGCCAAGGCAGGGGGGCCGAGTTAGATACGCAGTATTTT
J gene: TRBJ2-3
D gene: NA
clone size: NA
V gene: TRBV3-1/TRBV3-2

CDR3 protein: CASRPRGATNEKLFF
CDR3 DNA: TGTGCCAGCAGGCCCCGCGGTGCAACTAATGAAAAACTGTTTTTT
J gene: TRBJ1-4
D gene: NA
clone size: NA
V gene: TRBV27

CDR3 protein: CASTNGQDSGNTIYF
CDR3 DNA: TGTGCCAGCACTAATGGACAAGACTCTGGAAACACCATATATTTT
J gene: TRBJ1-3
D gene: NA
clone size: NA
V gene: TRBV6-5

CDR3 protein: CASSIDDNGDTEAFF
CDR3 DNA: TGTGCCAGTAGTATTGACGACAACGGCGACACTGAAGCTTTCTTT
J gene: TRBJ1-1
D gene: NA
clone size: NA
V gene: TRBV19

CDR3 protein: CASSYSLADSYEQYF
CDR3 DNA: TGTGCCAGCAGTTACTCACTAGCGGACAGTTACGAGCAGTACTTC
J gene: TRBJ2-7
D gene: TRBD2
clone size: NA
V gene: TRBV6-2/TRBV6-3

CDR3 protein: CASSVRTWTVPGEKLFF
CDR3 DNA: TGTGCCAGCAGTGTCCGAACATGGACAGTTCCCGGAGAAAAACTGTTTTTT
J gene: TRBJ1-4
D gene: NA
clone size: NA
V gene: TRBV2

CDR3 protein: CASSPLGNGYTF
CDR3 DNA: TGTGCCAGCAGTCCCCTCGGGAATGGCTACACCTTC
J gene: TRBJ1-2
D gene: NA
clone size: NA
V gene: TRBV2

CDR3 protein: CASSEQSLGAGDTQYF
CDR3 DNA: TGTGCCAGCAGTGAACAAAGCCTCGGGGCGGGGGATACGCAGTATTTT
J gene: TRBJ2-3
D gene: NA
clone size: NA
V gene: TRBV2

CDR3 protein: CASSPGQGADGYTF
CDR3 DNA: TGTGCCAGCTCACCGGGACAGGGGGCGGATGGCTACACCTTC
J gene: TRBJ1-2
D gene: TRBD1
clone size: few
V gene: TRBV18

CDR3 protein: CASSQTPGQGNEQYF
CDR3 DNA: TGCGCCAGCAGCCAAACACCGGGACAGGGAAACGAGCAGTACTTC
J gene: TRBJ2-7
D gene: TRBD1
clone size: NA
V gene: TRBV4-1

CDR3 protein: CASSFRDRGPEAFF
CDR3 DNA: TGTGCCAGCAGCTTCCGGGACAGGGGGCCAGAAGCTTTCTTT
J gene: TRBJ1-1
D gene: TRBD1
clone size: NA
V gene: TRBV7-9

CDR3 protein: CASSQDQGYEQYF
CDR3 DNA: TGCGCCAGCAGCCAAGATCAGGGGTACGAGCAGTACTTC
J gene: TRBJ2-7
D gene: NA
clone size: NA
V gene: TRBV4-1

CDR3 protein: CASSQEVQSYTEAFF
CDR3 DNA: TGTGCCAGCAGCCAAGAGGTACAATCCTACACTGAAGCTTTCTTT
J gene: TRBJ1-1
D gene: NA
clone size: few
V gene: TRBV4-2

CDR3 protein: CASNPGQGMYGYTF
CDR3 DNA: TGTGCCAGCAACCCGGGACAGGGGATGTATGGCTACACCTTC
J gene: TRBJ1-2
D gene: TRBD1
clone size: NA
V gene: TRBV11-2